Listed here is a single T cell receptor (beta chain). Antigen: not known. These data originate in a study of shared clonotypes between healthy human individuals. Findings and limits, study-wide: Naive CD4 clonotypes overlapped across a handful of donors at about 5%. Unshared clonotypes carried lower generation probabilities than those common to all four donors.

Over several immunoSEQ plates, each subset's genomic DNA was distributed in even portions. Per the original data handling: Filtering differed because ImmunoSEQ produced junction-only sequences that carried no quality scores. Measured with immunoSEQ multiplex PCR; TCRdb has only the in-frame clones, and not every one. V and J calls and clone size are copied from that table; D and trimming were computed from the DNA. The data contain 2 million to 3 million clones, 80% to 95% of them singletons. The specimen was naive CD4+ T cells from PBMCs. This sample's subset: CD45RA+ positively selected. This TCR was recovered from a man aged 18 to 29 in good health. Some clones in this sample may be carry-over from other donors' samples.

This CDR3 is CASSRPGTFLEQYF. CDR3 sequence (DNA): TGTGCCAGCAGCCGACCCGGGACTTTCCTGGAGCAGTACTTC. The chain employs TRBV4-2 and TRBJ2-7, with D possibly TRBD2 on 6 matching bases. V was trimmed by 4 bases and J by 7 bases, leaving 17 bases between them. Germline CDR1 is LGHNA and CDR2 is YNFKEQ. This CDR3 has 14 amino acids.